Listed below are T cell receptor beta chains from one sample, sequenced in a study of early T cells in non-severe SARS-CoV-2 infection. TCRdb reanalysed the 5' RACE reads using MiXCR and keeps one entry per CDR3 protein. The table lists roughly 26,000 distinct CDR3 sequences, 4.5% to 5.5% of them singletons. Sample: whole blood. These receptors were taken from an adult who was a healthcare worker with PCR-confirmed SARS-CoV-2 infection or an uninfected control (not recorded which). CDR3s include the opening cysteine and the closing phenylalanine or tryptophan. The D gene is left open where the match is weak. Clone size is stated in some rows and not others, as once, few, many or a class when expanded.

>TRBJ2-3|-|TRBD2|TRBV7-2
CASSLDSGGAGTQYF
TGTGCCAGCAGCTTAGATAGCGGGGGGGCTGGAACGCAGTATTTT
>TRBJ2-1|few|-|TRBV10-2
CASSESRGPYNEQFF
TGCGCCAGCAGTGAGAGCAGGGGTCCCTACAATGAGCAGTTCTTC
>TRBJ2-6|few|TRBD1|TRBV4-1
CASSQAGHGQVDSGANVLTF
TGCGCCAGCAGCCAAGCCGGCCACGGACAGGTGGACTCTGGGGCCAACGTCCTGACTTTC
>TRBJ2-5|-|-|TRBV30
CAWSKGSPLGETQYF
TGTGCCTGGAGTAAGGGCAGCCCACTAGGAGAGACCCAGTACTTC
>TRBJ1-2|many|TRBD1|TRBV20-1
CSARGLGDGQDFYGYTF
TGCAGTGCTAGAGGACTAGGGGACGGACAGGACTTTTATGGCTACACCTTC
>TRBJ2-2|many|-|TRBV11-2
CASSHHGGRRNTGELFF
TGTGCCAGCAGCCACCACGGCGGCAGGAGGAACACCGGGGAGCTGTTTTTT
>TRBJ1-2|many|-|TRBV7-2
CASSLTGSYGYTF
TGTGCCAGCAGTCTAACAGGGAGCTATGGCTACACCTTC
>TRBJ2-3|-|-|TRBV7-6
CASSLVRDTQYF
TGTGCCAGCAGCTTAGTGAGAGATACGCAGTATTTT
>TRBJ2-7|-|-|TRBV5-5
CASSLSGNDYEQYF
TGTGCCAGCAGCTTGTCCGGGAACGATTACGAGCAGTACTTC
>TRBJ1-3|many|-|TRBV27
CASSSGGYGNTIYF
TGTGCCAGCAGTTCCGGGGGGTATGGAAACACCATATATTTT
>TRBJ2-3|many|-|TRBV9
CASSVGAEYTDTQYF
TGTGCCAGCAGCGTAGGTGCAGAATACACAGATACGCAGTATTTT
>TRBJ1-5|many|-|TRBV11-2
CASSLNINQPQHF
TGTGCCAGCAGCTTAAACATCAATCAGCCCCAGCATTTT
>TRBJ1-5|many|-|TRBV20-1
CSARGGSNQPQHF
TGCAGTGCTAGAGGCGGTTCCAATCAGCCCCAGCATTTT
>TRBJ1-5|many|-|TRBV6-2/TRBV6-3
CASSLGHLSNQPQHF
TGTGCCAGCAGTCTGGGACACCTTAGCAATCAGCCCCAGCATTTT
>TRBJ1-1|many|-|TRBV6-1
CASSETVPVTEAFF
TGTGCCAGCAGTGAAACAGTCCCGGTCACTGAAGCTTTCTTT
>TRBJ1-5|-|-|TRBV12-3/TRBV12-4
CASSLSGPGQPQHF
TGTGCCAGCAGTCTGTCGGGCCCGGGGCAGCCCCAGCATTTT
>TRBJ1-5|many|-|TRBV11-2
CASSLERDQPQHF
TGTGCCAGCAGCTTAGAGAGAGATCAGCCCCAGCATTTT
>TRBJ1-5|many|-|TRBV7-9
CASSLDRDQPQHF
TGTGCCAGCAGCTTAGACCGCGATCAGCCCCAGCATTTT
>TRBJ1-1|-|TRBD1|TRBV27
CASSSTGARAFF
TGTGCCAGCAGTTCGACAGGGGCGAGGGCTTTCTTT
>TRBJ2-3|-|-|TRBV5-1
CASSFNPYSSTDTQYF
TGCGCCAGCAGTTTCAACCCGTATTCTAGCACAGATACGCAGTATTTT
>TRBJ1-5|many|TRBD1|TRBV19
CASRDRQGSNQPQHF
TGTGCCAGTAGAGACCGACAGGGGAGCAATCAGCCCCAGCATTTT
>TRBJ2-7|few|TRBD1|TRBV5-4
CASSRDRNTDEQYF
TGTGCCAGCAGCAGGGACAGAAATACGGACGAGCAGTACTTC
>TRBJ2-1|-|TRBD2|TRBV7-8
CASSFFSGTNEQFF
TGTGCCAGCAGCTTTTTTAGCGGGACCAATGAGCAGTTCTTC
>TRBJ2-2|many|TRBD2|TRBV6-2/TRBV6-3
CASSTRSSGGTGELFF
TGTGCCAGCAGCACCCGGTCTAGCGGGGGGACCGGGGAGCTGTTTTTT
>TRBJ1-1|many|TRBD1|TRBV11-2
CASSLTPGGRNTEAFF
TGTGCCAGCAGTTTGACTCCAGGGGGGCGGAACACTGAAGCTTTCTTT
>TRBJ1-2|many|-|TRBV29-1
CSVPDSPYGYTF
TGCAGCGTTCCGGACAGCCCCTATGGCTACACCTTC
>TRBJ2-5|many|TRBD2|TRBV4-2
CASSQDGLAGGEETQYF
TGTGCCAGCAGCCAAGACGGGCTAGCGGGGGGTGAAGAGACCCAGTACTTC
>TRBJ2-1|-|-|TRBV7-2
CASRYTSSNEQFF
TGTGCCAGCAGGTACACTAGCAGCAATGAGCAGTTCTTC
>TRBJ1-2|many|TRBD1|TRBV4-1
CASSQGSGTGYGYTF
TGCGCCAGCAGCCAAGGGTCCGGGACAGGGTATGGCTACACCTTC
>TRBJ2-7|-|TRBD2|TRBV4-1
CASSPGLATTYEQYF
TGCGCCAGCAGTCCGGGACTAGCGACCACCTACGAGCAGTACTTC
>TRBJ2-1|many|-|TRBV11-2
CASSVRIGGVYNEQFF
TGTGCCAGCAGCGTGAGAATAGGGGGGGTGTACAATGAGCAGTTCTTC